This TCR beta chain comes out of a study of CD8 T cells in Susac syndrome (dated by TCRdb to between 2018 and 2021). At the level of the whole study: Of the Susac syndrome patients who were sequenced, roughly eight were in clinical remission while more than five had clinically active disease. At blood withdrawal, Susac syndrome patients were therapy-naive, treated with corticosteroids (with IVIg additionally given to some), or treated with IVIg alone. Repertoire sequencing was used to test whether CD8+ T cell activation and differentiation in Susac syndrome was antigen driven.

Peripheral blood CD8+ and CD4+ T cells from healthy donors, Susac syndrome patients and multiple sclerosis patients were profiled using high-throughput TCR beta sequencing. Recently defined diagnostic criteria for definite or probable disease were met by the Susac syndrome patients. Bulk CD8+ and CD4+ T cells were purified by magnetic negative isolation, while CD8+ TEMRA cells were enriched using FACS. Blood was collected in EDTA tubes and processed within 24 hours, with PBMCs isolated through density gradient centrifugation. PBMCs destined for TCR sequencing were cryopreserved in liquid nitrogen and later thawed in a 37 °C water bath. Purity of sorted or isolated CD4+, CD8+ and CD8+ TEMRA cells was at least 90%. Results and caveats for the whole study, not just this receptor: The CD4+ T cell repertoire of patients with Susac syndrome showed no detectable clonal expansion. The study acknowledged that relatively few individuals were included in the TCR sequencing and HLA analysis.

Of note for this clonotype: What this receptor recognizes is not known. Base-call qualities are not available, and no considerably larger clone is one nucleotide away.

The CDR3, cysteine through phenylalanine, is 12 amino acids long. The DNA shown is the 36-base CDR3, in frame from base 1. The junction shows trimming of 7 bases on V and 4 bases on J, plus 13 bases between the germline ends. CDR1 and CDR2 were assigned from the germline V gene (reference sequence) as DFQATT and SNEGSKA. RNA was extracted with the RNeasy kit and roughly 0.45 to 1 ug was reverse transcribed using random hexamers. TCR beta CDR3 regions were amplified with the immunoSEQ multiplex PCR assay covering 54 Vbeta and 13 Jbeta segments. PCR amplification bias was corrected using a synthetic template baseline for primer optimization and computational correction. Turning to the authors' computational methods: Reads were annotated to V, D and J genes according to IMGT and were analyzed with immunoSEQ Analyzer, with only productive sequences retained. Clonality was calculated as one minus the Shannon entropy normalized by log2 of the number of productive unique sequences. For each patient and control, public and private clones were evaluated within the 100 most prevalent clones. A clone was defined as Susac-specific if it was absent from the healthy and MS cohorts, from roughly 1,000 published viral clones and from other ImmuneACCESS disease sequences. The public reads were quality trimmed at Q25 with fastp and then assembled into clones with MiXCR by TCRdb, keeping productive beta chains. Merged by CDR3 protein, the rows form single entries marked with the most common genes and DNA. The V and J calls come from TCRdb's annotation, not from the publication. In this sample the table shows about 240,000 distinct CDR3 sequences, roughly 95% of which occur a single time. Clones ranked in the top ten supply approximately 0.1% of the sample.

The specimen was CD4+ T cells from PBMCs. This receptor chain uses TRBV20-1 and TRBJ1-2; tentative D gene TRBD1, with 5 bases matching. This receptor was identified in a human donor with Susac syndrome. In nucleotide form, the sequence is TGCAGTGTCCAGGGAGCTGCCTATGGCTACACCTTC. This yields the protein CSVQGAAYGYTF.